This is a list of T cell receptor beta chains from one sample in a study of T cells in localized non-small cell lung cancer. Assay: immunoSEQ multiplex PCR; the TCRdb copy retains only in-frame clones and omits some. This sample yields about 11,000 clones, of which around nine tenths are seen a single time; roughly an eighth belongs to the top ten. The sequences come from peripheral blood, collected before any cancer treatment. The receptors here all came from an older male donor with stage III lung adenocarcinoma. The CDR3 runs from the conserved cysteine through the conserved F or W. A D gene is named only where the DNA matches it firmly.

>TRBV28|18|-|TRBJ1-5
CASSFSARGHYSNQPQHF
TGTGCCAGCAGTTTTTCCGCCCGAGGGCATTATAGCAATCAGCCCCAGCATTTT